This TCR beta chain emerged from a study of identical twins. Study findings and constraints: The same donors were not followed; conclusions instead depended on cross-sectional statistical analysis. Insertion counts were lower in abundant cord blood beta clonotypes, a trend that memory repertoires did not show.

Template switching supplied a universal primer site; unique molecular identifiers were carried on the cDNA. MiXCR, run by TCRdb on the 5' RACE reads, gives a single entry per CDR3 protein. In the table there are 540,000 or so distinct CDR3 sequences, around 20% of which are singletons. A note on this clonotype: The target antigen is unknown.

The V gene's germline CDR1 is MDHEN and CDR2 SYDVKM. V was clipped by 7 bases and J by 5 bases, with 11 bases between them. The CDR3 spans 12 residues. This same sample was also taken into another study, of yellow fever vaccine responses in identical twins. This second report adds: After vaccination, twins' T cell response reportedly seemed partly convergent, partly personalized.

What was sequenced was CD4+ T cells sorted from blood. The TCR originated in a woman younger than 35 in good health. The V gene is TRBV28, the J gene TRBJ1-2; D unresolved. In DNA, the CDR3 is TGTGCCAGCAACACCCTCGGTTATGGCTACACCTTC. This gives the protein CASNTLGYGYTF.